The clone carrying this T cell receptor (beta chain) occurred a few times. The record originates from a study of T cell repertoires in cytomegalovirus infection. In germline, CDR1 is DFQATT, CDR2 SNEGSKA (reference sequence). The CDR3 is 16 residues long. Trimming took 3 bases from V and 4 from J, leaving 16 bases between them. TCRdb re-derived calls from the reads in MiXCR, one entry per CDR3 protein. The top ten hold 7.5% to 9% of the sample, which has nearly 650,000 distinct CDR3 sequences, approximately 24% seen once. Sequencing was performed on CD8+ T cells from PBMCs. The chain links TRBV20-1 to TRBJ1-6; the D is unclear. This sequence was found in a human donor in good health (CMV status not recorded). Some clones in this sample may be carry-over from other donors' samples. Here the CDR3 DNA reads TGCAGTGCTAGGGACCGGGGAGTTGGATATAATTCACCCCTCCACTTT. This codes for CSARDRGVGYNSPLHF.